This record looks at one TCR beta chain sequence and its context. The repertoire was sequenced with immunoSEQ multiplex PCR; TCRdb's copy has only in-frame clones and lacks some. This table has 180,000 or so clones, around nine tenths appearing once. These data originate in a study of blood T cell repertoires in COVID-19. Study-level background: Collection of acute and convalescent COVID-19 samples took place in the United States, Italy and Spain.

Cohort 3 recovery required two negative PCRs, clearance, or symptom resolution. This CDR3 is 13 amino acids long. The J segment lost 3 bases and the V segment lost 11 bases, leaving 9 bases of the junction unmatched. Germline CDR1 is MNHEY and CDR2 is SVGAGI. This sequence was found in a woman in her late teens or twenties who had recovered from COVID-19. Sequencing used PBMCs or T cells enriched from blood (not recorded which). The rearrangement joins TRBV6-5 to TRBJ2-7; TRBD2 matches at 8 bases. The CDR3 coding sequence is TGTGCCGCGGGGAGGGCGGGGGGCTACGAGCAGTACTTC. This sequence encodes CAAGRAGGYEQYF.